A single sample gave rise to the 32 T cell receptor beta chains below, sequenced in a study of blood T cells in healthy people across ages. Through a sample-barcoded 5' primer and a J-beta primer mix, a second PCR was run for roughly 6 to 11 cycles. MiXCR, applied by TCRdb to the 5' RACE reads, yields one record per CDR3 protein. The sample contains fewer than 1.5 million distinct CDR3 sequences, around 39% of which appear only once. Sequenced: blood. The receptors were gathered from a woman aged 18-35 years in good health.

This clonotype was detected a few times. The chain carries TRBV6-5 and TRBJ1-1; TRBD1 might be the D (6 bases). Trimming removed 10 bases from V and 4 bases from J, with 22 bases in between. The CDR3 has 15 amino acids. CDR1 and CDR2 from the germline V gene are MNHEY and SVGAGI. The CDR3 DNA reads as TGTGCCACCTGGGGGCGGACATCCATCACCACTGAAGCTTTCTTT. Protein: CATWGRTSITTEAFF.

A remark on this clonotype: This clone may be a read error of a much larger clone one base away. The V and J genes are TRBV27 and TRBJ2-3; D is unclear. The CDR3 runs 14 residues. Germline V gene sequence: CDR1 MNHEY, CDR2 SMNVEV (reference sequence). V was pared by 5 bases and J by 3 bases, with 12 bases between. In DNA form, the CDR3 reads TGTGCCAGCAGTGTAGGGTCTTCTACAGATACGCAGTATTTT. Translating gives CASSVGSSTDTQYF.

The sample holds a few counts of this clonotype. This chain joins TRBV2 and TRBJ2-3, with TRBD2 matching 7 bases. Trimming at V came to 6 bases and at J to 3 bases, leaving 15 bases not matched to a gene. Germline CDR1 and CDR2: SNHLY and FYNNEI. The length of the CDR3 is 17 residues. Written as DNA, the CDR3 is TGTGCCAGCAGAACTACCGGGCGAGCGGGACGGACAGATACGCAGTATTTT. It yields the protein CASRTTGRAGRTDTQYF.

This rearrangement joins TRBV30 to TRBJ2-3; the D is unclear. V was cut by 1 base and J by 0 bases, with 11 bases left in between. Germline V lookup: CDR1 GTSNPN, CDR2 SVGIG (reference sequence). The CDR3 length is 15 residues. Here the CDR3 reads CAWSDVQPSTDTQYF. CDR3 nucleotides: TGTGCCTGGAGTGACGTGCAGCCCAGCACAGATACGCAGTATTTT.

This chain links TRBV7-2 with TRBJ2-3; the D is unclear. Germline V gene sequence: CDR1 SGHTA, CDR2 FQGNSA. V was shortened by 5 bases and J by 2 bases, with 8 bases between the two germline ends. This CDR3 has 13 amino acids. The DNA for the CDR3 is TGTGCCAGCAGCCCTCAGTACACAGATACGCAGTATTTT. This codes for CASSPQYTDTQYF.

This sequence joins TRBV20-1 and TRBJ1-2; D call uncertain. The CDR3 is 12 residues long. CDR1 and CDR2 from the germline V gene are DFQATT and SNEGSKA (reference sequence). V was pared by 2 bases and J by 1 base, with 5 bases between. The CDR3: CSARPSNYGYTF. The CDR3 coding sequence is TGCAGTGCTAGACCCAGTAACTATGGCTACACCTTC.

V and J are TRBV12-5 and TRBJ2-1; D is unresolved. Germline lookup yields CDR1 LGHNT and CDR2 FRNRAP. The CDR3 consists of 12 residues. V lost 3 bases and J lost 7, with 7 bases in between. As DNA, the CDR3 is TGTGCTAGTGGTTTACAGCCTAATGAGCAGTTCTTC. This sequence encodes CASGLQPNEQFF.

The rearrangement joins TRBV4-1 to TRBJ2-7, with TRBD1 as a possible D gene (5 bases). The J call may be incorrect, as the DNA end agrees better with TRBJ2-5. The CDR3 totals 16 residues. In germline, CDR1 is MGHRA, CDR2 YSYEKL. The CDR3 reads CASSQVSAGPGETQYF. The DNA for the CDR3 is TGCGCCAGCAGCCAAGTGTCGGCCGGCCCAGGGGAGACCCAGTACTTC.

This clonotype has a handful of counts. The CDR3 region has the DNA TGCAGCGTTGAAGAGGATGGCTACACCTTC. It yields the protein CSVEEDGYTF. The rearrangement links TRBV29-1 to TRBJ1-2; D remains ambiguous. The length of the CDR3 is 10 residues. CDR1 is SQVTM and CDR2 is ANQGSEA in the germline V gene. With 0 bases removed from V and 6 bases from J, the gap between germline ends came to 2 bases.

This clonotype has only a few counts. The rearrangement links TRBV20-1 to TRBJ2-5; D perhaps matches TRBD1 (5 bases). Germline V lookup: CDR1 DFQATT, CDR2 SNEGSKA (reference sequence). CDR3 length: 14 amino acids. Trimming removed 6 bases from V and 4 bases from J, with 18 bases in between. For the CDR3, the DNA is TGCAGTGCCCACGCGATAGGGGTTGGAGAGACCCAGTACTTC. Translating gives CSAHAIGVGETQYF.

The chain carries TRBV3-1 and TRBJ2-1; a possible D gene is TRBD1 (5 bases). CDR1 LGHDT and CDR2 YNNKEL come from the germline V gene (reference sequence). The CDR3 is 15 amino acids. Trimming took off 0 bases at V and 5 bases at J, with 11 bases between the two ends. The CDR3 region is CASSQENRNHNEQFF. The DNA of the CDR3 is TGTGCCAGCAGCCAAGAAAACAGGAATCACAATGAGCAGTTCTTC.

This clonotype showed up just a few times. The genes are TRBV20-1 and TRBJ2-7; a weak D match, TRBD2 (6 bases). Trimming cost V 3 bases and J 3 bases, with 18 bases left between them. CDR1 is DFQATT and CDR2 is SNEGSKA in the germline V gene (reference sequence). This CDR3 is 15 amino acids long. The CDR3 spells CSASWGTRDVYEQYF. The CDR3 DNA follows: TGCAGTGCTAGTTGGGGTACGCGGGATGTCTACGAGCAGTACTTC.

The chain is built from TRBV5-1 and TRBJ2-1; 8 bases line up with TRBD2. V shed 2 bases, J shed 0 bases, and the junction held 13 bases outside the gene matches. Germline values: CDR1 SGHRS, CDR2 YFSETQ. The CDR3 has 19 residues. CDR3 residues: CASSFLVSGSGTSYNEQFF. Here the CDR3 DNA reads TGCGCCAGCAGCTTCTTGGTGAGTGGTAGCGGGACCTCCTACAATGAGCAGTTCTTC.

The rearrangement uses TRBV5-1 and TRBJ2-5; D may correspond to TRBD1 or TRBD2 (5 bases each). Between the trimmed V and J ends, which lost 5 bases and 11 bases, there was a span of 34 bases. CDR1 is SGHRS and CDR2 is YFSETQ in the germline V gene. The CDR3 sequence is 18 residues long. The CDR3 DNA is TGCGCCAGCAGGAACAGGAAACTCATCGGAGGACTCGCAAATGAGCAGTACTTC. Translating it yields CASRNRKLIGGLANEQYF. The full variable domain, with the rest looked up from reference TRBV5-1 and TRBJ2-5, is KAGVTQTPRYLIKTRGQQVTLSCSPISGHRSVSWYQQTPGQGLQFLFEYFSETQRNKGNFPGRFSGRQFSNSRSEMNVSTLELGDSALYLCASRNRKLIGGLANEQYFGPGTRLLVL.

The chain recombines TRBV5-1 with TRBJ2-1, with D possibly being TRBD1 or TRBD2 (5 bases each). With 4 bases removed from V and 5 bases from J, the gap between germline ends came to 13 bases. Germline CDR1 is SGHRS and CDR2 is YFSETQ. The CDR3 spans 14 residues. The CDR3 loop reads CASSARDLNNEQFF. The DNA for the CDR3 is TGCGCCAGCAGCGCCCGGGACCTTAACAATGAGCAGTTCTTC.

The J gene is TRBJ1-2, the V gene TRBV18; no clear D. The ends were cut back, 2 bases at V and 8 bases at J, with 15 bases in the middle. Germline V gene sequence: CDR1 KGHSH, CDR2 LQKENI. The CDR3 runs 14 residues. The CDR3 spells CASSPSIDFGGYTF. The CDR3 bases are TGTGCCAGCTCACCATCGATAGACTTCGGGGGCTACACCTTC.

In its sample, this clonotype was seen a few times. This CDR3 reads CASSLRTRSGEQYF. CDR3 nucleotides: TGTGCCAGCAGCCTTCGGACTAGATCGGGCGAGCAGTACTTC. This chain joins TRBV14 and TRBJ2-5, with 7 bases lining up with TRBD2. Near its end, the DNA agrees better with TRBJ2-7, so the J call may be wrong. The CDR3 is 14 residues long. Germline loops: CDR1 SGHDN, CDR2 FVKESK.

The chain is built from TRBV20-1 and TRBJ2-7; D is perhaps TRBD1 or TRBD2 (6 bases each). The germline V and J ends were trimmed by 4 bases and 3 bases, with 13 bases remaining between them. The CDR3 contains 13 residues. Germline values: CDR1 DFQATT, CDR2 SNEGSKA (reference sequence). This chain's CDR3 is CSATPGGGYEQYF. CDR3 nucleotide sequence: TGCAGTGCTACCCCTGGAGGGGGCTACGAGCAGTACTTC.

The table lists this clonotype with a count of one. The chain combines TRBV11-2 with TRBJ2-5, with 8 bases lining up with TRBD1. The germline gives CDR1 SGHAT, CDR2 FQNNGV. The CDR3 is 14 amino acids. With V trimmed by 5 bases and J by 5 bases, 7 bases remained unmatched. The CDR3 protein is CASSPDRGSETQYF. In DNA, the CDR3 is TGTGCCAGCAGCCCCGACAGGGGATCGGAGACCCAGTACTTC.

DNA of the CDR3: TGCAGTGCGCTAGGGGATGGCTACACCTTC. Encoded protein: CSALGDGYTF. The rearrangement links TRBV20-1 to TRBJ1-2, with D tentatively TRBD1 (5 bases). The V gene lost 6 bases and the J gene lost 6 bases, with 8 bases spanning the gap. The CDR3 sequence is 10 residues long. The germline V gene has CDR1 DFQATT and CDR2 SNEGSKA (reference sequence).

The J gene is TRBJ2-1, the V gene TRBV20-1; 11 positions agree with TRBD2. Germline CDR1 DFQATT, CDR2 SNEGSKA (reference sequence). The V segment lost 3 bases and the J segment 9 bases; nucleotides outside the gene matches: 7. CDR3 length: 14 residues. CDR3: CSASGTSGSTEQFF. The CDR3 DNA is TGCAGTGCTAGTGGAACTAGCGGGAGTACTGAGCAGTTCTTC.

This clonotype was detected a few times. The chain combines TRBV12-3 or TRBV12-4 with TRBJ1-5; D call uncertain. Trimming left V 3 bases short and J 7 bases short, with 7 bases between. The CDR3 totals 12 residues. Written as DNA, the CDR3 is TGTGCCAGCAGTTTCGGCCCCCAGCCCCAGCATTTT. Its protein product is CASSFGPQPQHF.

The V gene is TRBV9, the J gene TRBJ2-7; 7 bases match TRBD1. The germline CDR1 and CDR2 sequences are SGDLS and YYNGEE. The length of the CDR3 is 15 residues. With V trimmed by 1 base and J by 3 bases, 7 bases remained unmatched. CDR3 in amino acids: CASSVRQGRDYEQYF. The CDR3 nucleotides read TGTGCCAGCAGCGTACGACAGGGACGGGACTACGAGCAGTACTTC.

This chain connects TRBV20-1 to TRBJ1-2; 8 bases map to TRBD1. After removal of 5 bases from V and 8 bases from J, the junction contained 1 base not matched to a gene. This CDR3 comprises 10 residues. Germline values: CDR1 DFQATT, CDR2 SNEGSKA (reference sequence). The CDR3 coding sequence is TGCAGTGCTGGACAGGGAGGCTACACCTTC. Translation gives CSAGQGGYTF.

This clonotype was picked up many times. The V gene is TRBV4-1, the J gene TRBJ2-3, with 9 bases aligning to TRBD1. The CDR3 is 16 residues long. V trimming: 1 base; J trimming: 3 bases; junction bases outside the gene matches: 5. The germline V gene has CDR1 MGHRA and CDR2 YSYEKL. The CDR3 loop reads CASSQGPGQGTDTQYF. DNA of the CDR3: TGCGCCAGCAGCCAAGGTCCGGGACAGGGAACAGATACGCAGTATTTT.

This chain joins TRBV29-1 and TRBJ1-2; 9 bases match TRBD1. The ends lost 7 bases at V and 8 bases at J; junction bases unmatched: 11. The CDR3 runs to 13 residues. Germline-derived CDR1 and CDR2 are SQVTM and ANQGSEA. CDR3 DNA: TGCAGCGCCATCCGGGACAGGGTGCGCGGCTACACCTTC. This gives the protein CSAIRDRVRGYTF.

CDR3 amino acids: CASNGAGLYNEQYF. The CDR3 DNA is TGTGCCAGCAACGGGGCCGGACTCTACAATGAGCAGTACTTC. The chain uses TRBV6-6 and TRBJ2-1; D is perhaps TRBD1 or TRBD2 (5 bases each). The DNA end is more similar to TRBJ2-7, so the J call may be wrong. The germline V gene has CDR1 MNHNY and CDR2 SVGAGI (reference sequence). The CDR3 covers 14 residues.

This clonotype turned up a few times. The V and J genes are TRBV20-1 and TRBJ2-1; 8 bases agree with TRBD2. Trimming cost V 5 bases and J 3 bases; bases outside gene matches: 6. CDR3 length: 14 residues. Germline CDR1 is DFQATT and CDR2 is SNEGSKA (reference sequence). The CDR3 DNA follows: TGCAGTGCTGGGGGACTAGATAACTACAATGAGCAGTTCTTC. This gives the protein CSAGGLDNYNEQFF.

In its sample, this clonotype was seen a few times. The V call is TRBV15, the J call TRBJ2-1, with 9 bases aligning to TRBD2. Germline V gene data show CDR1 as LNHNV and CDR2 as YYDKDF (reference sequence). V shed 4 bases, J shed 8 bases, and the junction held 15 bases outside the gene matches. The CDR3 is made up of 17 amino acids. The CDR3 here is CATSKSLREGPQDEQFF. The DNA for the CDR3 is TGTGCCACCAGCAAGTCCTTGCGGGAGGGCCCTCAGGATGAGCAGTTCTTC.

This clonotype was picked up a small number of times. The rearrangement links TRBV28 to TRBJ2-7, with TRBD1 identical over 10 bases. CDR1 and CDR2 (germline): MDHEN, SYDVKM. The CDR3 has 16 amino acids. The V gene end was trimmed by 5 bases and the J gene end by 1 base; junction bases not matched to a gene: 8. The CDR3 region is CASSPPRDRGSYEQYF. The CDR3 DNA is TGTGCCAGCAGTCCTCCCCGGGACAGGGGTTCCTACGAGCAGTACTTC.

This chain links TRBV6-1 with TRBJ2-4; a weak D match, TRBD2 (6 bases). V was pared by 10 bases and J by 0 bases, with 16 bases between. The CDR3 loop spans 15 amino acids. Looked up from germline, CDR1 is MNHNS and CDR2 is SASEGT. The CDR3 here is CATNQWEAAKNIQYF. The DNA for the CDR3 is TGTGCCACTAATCAGTGGGAGGCAGCCAAAAACATTCAGTACTTC.

This clonotype was seen a handful of times. The V gene is TRBV10-3, the J gene TRBJ2-1, with 7 positions matching TRBD2. The germline V gene encodes CDR1 ENHRY and CDR2 SYGVKD. The CDR3 consists of 13 residues. J gave up 3 bases and V 6 bases, and 2 bases lay outside the gene matches. CDR3 sequence reads: CAIRWGGYNEQFF. The CDR3 DNA reads TGTGCCATCAGATGGGGGGGCTACAATGAGCAGTTCTTC.